This T cell receptor beta chain is drawn from a study of blood T cell repertoires in COVID-19. Study-level information: Samples taken during acute and convalescent COVID-19 were collected in the United States, Italy and Spain. Sources were T cells, B-cell-depleted T cells, or PBMCs; the material itself was cDNA or gDNA.

The table came from immunoSEQ multiplex PCR; TCRdb's copy has only in-frame clones and leaves some out. The table includes tens of thousands of clones, approximately 87% detected once. The CDR3 runs 15 residues. Per germline, CDR1 SGHNT and CDR2 YENEEA. Between the trimmed V and J ends, which lost 0 bases and 1 base, there was a span of 9 bases. The specimen sequenced was peripheral blood. This chain joins TRBV11-3 and TRBJ1-1; a weak D match, TRBD1 (5 bases). The sequence came from a man in his forties or fifties with active COVID-19. The CDR3 DNA is TGTGCCAGCAGCTTAGAAGGAGGGGCGAACACTGAAGCTTTCTTT. Residues: CASSLEGGANTEAFF.